The text below deals with one T cell receptor beta chain. Distinct nucleotide sequences in the sample also encode this CDR3. The germline V gene encodes CDR1 SGHTA and CDR2 FQGNSA. Trimming took off 3 bases at V and 0 bases at J, with 6 bases between the two ends. The CDR3 covers 14 residues. The protocol was immunoSEQ multiplex PCR, while the TCRdb copy is restricted to in-frame clones and leaves out a portion. Among 250,000 or so clones, 90% were seen once, and the ten largest hold about 2.1%. Seattle enrolled patients during active infection and tracked them longitudinally. This sample is drawn from a study of blood T cell repertoires in COVID-19.

The V gene is TRBV7-2, the J gene TRBJ1-5; tentative D call: TRBD1 (5 bases). Sequencing was carried out using peripheral blood. The receptor was derived from a woman aged 60-75 years with COVID-19, enrolled during active disease. CDR3 sequence: CASSLGLSNQPQHF. The CDR3 DNA is TGTGCCAGCAGCTTGGGGCTTAGCAATCAGCCCCAGCATTTT.